The entry below gives a single T cell receptor beta chain sequence along with its context. Its binding antigen is unknown. Nothing much larger sits one base from this clone, and base qualities are not available. TCRbeta CDR3 regions were amplified from genomic DNA using the immunoSEQ Assay, a bias-controlled multiplex PCR. The authors' analysis ran thus. Nucleated cell counts per sample were estimated from amplification of reference gene primers within the assay. To quantify the absolute abundance of each unique TCRbeta CDR3 rearrangement, sequence reads were collapsed and filtered. Productive Simpson clonality was computed per sample as the square root of Simpson's diversity index over productive rearrangements. Entries here come from immuneACCESS through TCRdb and include only in-frame sequences with V and J called. Some clones fail to appear in such tables; in the studies checked, an unresolved V gene covers under half of the shortfall, and the cause of the remainder is unknown. The D gene and trimming were derived from the DNA, and the V and J assignments and clone size from that table. This sample comprises 500,000 to 600,000 clones, roughly 91% of them detected only once. The biggest ten clones account for about 8% of the sample.

V is trimmed back by 3 bases and J by 7 bases, and the junction contains 4 bases that no gene match accounts for. As encoded in the germline V gene, CDR1 is SGHDT while CDR2 is YYEEEE. The CDR3 contains 14 residues, cysteine and phenylalanine counted. Solely the CDR3 DNA is kept, with 42 bases framed from the first base. One collaborating source in Seattle enrolled patients during active infection and followed them longitudinally through the course of disease. Collaborating institutions collected whole blood in K2EDTA tubes following their own protocols. Collaborator samples were shipped for TCRbeta analysis as frozen whole blood, isolated PBMCs, or DNA extracted from either sample type. The data originate from a study of blood T cell repertoires in COVID-19 (dated by TCRdb to 2018 to 2020). About the full investigation: The collaborator samples originated in the United States, Italy and Spain and spanned the acute and convalescent phases of COVID-19. The prospective study material was composed of cDNA or gDNA derived from T cells, B-cell-depleted T cells, or PBMCs. The dataset comprised deeply sampled blood TCRbeta repertoires from subjects exposed to, actively infected with, or recovered from COVID-19. A freely available public database, intended as a resource for researchers studying the immune response to SARS-CoV-2, is where the repertoires were released. The samples were drawn from two sources: the first 160 participants of the ongoing ImmuneRACE study, and some 1,300 subjects contributed by 6 global collaborators. The sample metadata nearly always contained a de-identified subject ID, COVID-19 status, age in years and sex. Where available, HLA class I and class II types were taken from metadata supplied by the sample provider and were not determined by assay-based typing.

The investigation overall reported the following: Clinical and demographic metadata were provided uncurated, with the amount varying by source and participant.

This receptor chain uses TRBV5-6 and TRBJ2-1; TRBD1 aligns with 10 central bases. The sequencing sample was made of peripheral blood. The receptor was isolated from a woman in her 50s with COVID-19, enrolled during active disease. The DNA is as follows: TGTGCCAGCAGCTCCGGGACAGGGGTGAATGAGCAGTTCTTC. It is translated as CASSSGTGVNEQFF.